This T cell receptor beta chain was found in a study of low-dose radiotherapy and immunotherapy resistance in tumors. Study at large: Every six weeks patients received intravenous ipilimumab 1 mg/kg, and every two weeks they received intravenous nivolumab 240 mg.

Time point: before trial treatment. Donors received a regimen that comprised nivolumab, ipilimumab, aspirin, low-dose cyclophosphamide and low-dose radiotherapy. TRAV- and TRBV-specific primers, spanning alpha and beta chains, primed first-strand cDNA. TCR amplification involved 20 PCR cycles with a constant-region primer and V-primer adapter. TCRdb re-called the reads through MiXCR, storing one row per CDR3 protein. In the table there are around 68,000 distinct CDR3 sequences, more than 25% of which are singletons. This clonotype has ten or more counts. This CDR3 is 13 amino acids long. V was shortened by 5 bases and J by 10 bases, with 17 bases between the two germline ends. Per germline, CDR1 MDHEN and CDR2 SYDVKM.

The source was PBMCs, collected before treatment. The TCR originated in a male donor with rectosigmoid adenocarcinoma. This chain joins TRBV28 and TRBJ2-5; TRBD1 might be the D (6 bases). CDR3: CASSTKPQGNQYF. The CDR3 region has the DNA TGTGCCAGCAGTACAAAACCACAGGGAAACCAGTACTTC.